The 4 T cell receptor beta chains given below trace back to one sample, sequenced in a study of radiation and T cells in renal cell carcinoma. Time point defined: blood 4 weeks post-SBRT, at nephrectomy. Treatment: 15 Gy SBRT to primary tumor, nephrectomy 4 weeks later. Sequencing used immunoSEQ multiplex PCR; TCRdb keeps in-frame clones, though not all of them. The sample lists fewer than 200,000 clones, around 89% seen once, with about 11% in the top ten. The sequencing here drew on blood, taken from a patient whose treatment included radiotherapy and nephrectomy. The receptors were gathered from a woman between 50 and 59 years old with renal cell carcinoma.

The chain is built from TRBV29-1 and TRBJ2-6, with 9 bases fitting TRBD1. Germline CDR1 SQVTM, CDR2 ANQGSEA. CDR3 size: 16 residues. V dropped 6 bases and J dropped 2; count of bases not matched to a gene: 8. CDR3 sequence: CSVAGQGTPGANVLTF. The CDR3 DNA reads TGCAGCGTCGCGGGACAGGGTACCCCTGGGGCCAACGTCCTGACTTTC.

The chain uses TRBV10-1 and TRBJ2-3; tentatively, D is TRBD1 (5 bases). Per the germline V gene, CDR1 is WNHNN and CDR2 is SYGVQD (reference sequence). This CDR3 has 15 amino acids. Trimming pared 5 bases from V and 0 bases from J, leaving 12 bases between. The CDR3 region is CASSMTALSTDTQYF. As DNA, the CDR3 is TGCGCCAGCAGTATGACAGCACTTAGCACAGATACGCAGTATTTT.

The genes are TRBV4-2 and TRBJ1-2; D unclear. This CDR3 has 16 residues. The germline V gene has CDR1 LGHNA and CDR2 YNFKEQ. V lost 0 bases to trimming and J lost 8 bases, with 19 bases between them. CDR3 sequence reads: CASSQEFTEAARGYTF. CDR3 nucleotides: TGTGCCAGCAGCCAAGAGTTTACGGAGGCGGCGCGGGGCTACACCTTC.

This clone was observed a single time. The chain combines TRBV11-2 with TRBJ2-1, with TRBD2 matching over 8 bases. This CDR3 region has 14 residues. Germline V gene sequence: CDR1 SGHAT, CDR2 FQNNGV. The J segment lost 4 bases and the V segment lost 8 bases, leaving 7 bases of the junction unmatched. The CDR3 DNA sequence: TGTGCCAGCCAGCGCGGGGGGACATACAATGAGCAGTTCTTC. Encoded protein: CASQRGGTYNEQFF.